Reported below is one TCR beta chain. The entry originates in a study of OX40 agonist ivuxolimab in advanced cancers. J gave up 3 bases and V 10 bases, and 11 bases lay outside the gene matches. The length of the CDR3 is 15 residues. Looked up from germline, CDR1 is LNHDA and CDR2 is SQIVND (reference sequence). Clones were read by immunoSEQ multiplex PCR, and TCRdb kept only the in-frame ones, dropping some. The data hold under 85,000 clones, with roughly nine tenths observed a single time. Sampled blood was obtained at baseline, cycle 4 day 1, and cycle 7 day 1. The sequence was collected from an adult with an advanced solid tumor such as melanoma, head and neck, liver or kidney cancer. This chain uses TRBV19 with TRBJ2-2; 7 nucleotides line up with TRBD1. Sequenced material: CD4+ or CD8+ T cells sorted from blood, taken in a trial of the OX40 agonist ivuxolimab. CDR3 DNA sequence: TGTGCCACCAGATCCAACAGGGGTGACACCGGGGAGCTGTTTTTT. The encoded protein is CATRSNRGDTGELFF. Variable domain in full (rest from reference TRBV19 and TRBJ2-2): DGGITQSPKYLFRKEGQNVTLSCEQNLNHDAMYWYRQDPGQGLRLIYYSQIVNDFQKGDIAEGYSVSREKKESFPLTVTSAQKNPTAFYLCATRSNRGDTGELFFGEGSRLTVL.